This T cell receptor (beta chain) stems from a study of neurological immune-mediated disorders. The V and J ends lost 4 bases and 5 bases, in that order; junction bases with no gene match: 6. The CDR3 is made up of 15 amino acids. As for time point: longitudinal time-point 2. TCRdb re-called the 5' RACE reads with MiXCR, one entry per CDR3 protein. The sample holds under 50,000 distinct CDR3 sequences, under 15% seen once. This clonotype occurred many times. The chain combines TRBV12-3 or TRBV12-4 with TRBJ1-4; the match to TRBD1 covers 8 bases. The TCR comes from a male donor with HTLV-1-associated myelopathy (HAM/TSP). The material sequenced was PBMCs. The CDR3 bases are TGTGCCAGCAGTTCCCCCGGGACAGGCAATGAAAAACTGTTTTTT. It translates to CASSSPGTGNEKLFF.